The 23 T cell receptor beta chains listed next were all sequenced from one sample in a study of blood T cell repertoires in COVID-19 (dated by TCRdb to 2020 to 2021). The protocol used for the library was the immunoSEQ multiplex PCR assay. The table comes from immuneACCESS by way of TCRdb, which keeps in-frame sequences with V and J called. Part of the clones is missing from these tables; in studies checked, under half for an unresolved V gene and the rest for unknown reasons. Across this sample there are about 190,000 clones, with 70% to 90% seen only once. The ten largest make up about 1% of the sample. Sequencing used peripheral blood. The source is a man in his thirties or forties with acute or convalescent COVID-19.

The gene calls are TRBV6-5 and TRBJ1-2; 9 nucleotides agree with TRBD1. The CDR3 length is 14 residues. Trimming cost V 6 bases and J 9 bases; bases outside gene matches: 11. The germline V gene has CDR1 MNHEY and CDR2 SVGAGI. In DNA form, the CDR3 reads TGTGCCAGCAGCCGGGCCGGGACAGGGAATAGCTACACCTTC. It encodes CASSRAGTGNSYTF.

The V gene is TRBV28, the J gene TRBJ2-7; D is undetermined. The germline V gene encodes CDR1 MDHEN and CDR2 SYDVKM. The CDR3 contains 14 residues. V was pared by 7 bases and J by 0 bases, with 13 bases between. CDR3 bases: TGTGCCAGCACCCCCGGCCGGAGCTCCTACGAGCAGTACTTC. It codes for CASTPGRSSYEQYF.

The chain recombines TRBV6-1 with TRBJ1-2; D gene uncertain. This CDR3 spans 13 amino acids. Germline CDR1 MNHNS, CDR2 SASEGT. Trimming left V 1 base short and J 1 base short, with 4 bases between. The CDR3 DNA reads as TGTGCCAGCAGTGAAGGAGTTAACTATGGCTACACCTTC. Its translation: CASSEGVNYGYTF.

This clone showed up just a few times. The chain is built from TRBV6-1 and TRBJ2-3, with 9 bases lining up with TRBD1. This CDR3 has 15 amino acids. Germline V lookup: CDR1 MNHNS, CDR2 SASEGT. J was trimmed by 9 bases and V by 2 bases; bases with no gene match: 9. In DNA form, the CDR3 reads TGTGCCAGCAGTGAAAGGTTGTTAGGACAGGGGACGCAGTATTTT. Protein sequence: CASSERLLGQGTQYF.

The genes are TRBV7-9 and TRBJ1-6; D remains unclear. This CDR3 region has 13 residues. V was shortened by 1 base and J by 9 bases, with 7 bases between the two germline ends. The germline gives CDR1 SEHNR, CDR2 FQNEAQ (reference sequence). In nucleotides, the CDR3 is TGTGCCAGCAGCTTAGATCCGGGTTCACCCCTCCACTTT. Translated, it gives CASSLDPGSPLHF.

The chain links TRBV5-8 to TRBJ1-5; 8 positions match TRBD1. The CDR3 runs 14 residues. V was clipped by 2 bases and J by 8 bases; unmatched bases: 6. Germline V lookup: CDR1 SGHTS, CDR2 YDEGEE. CDR3 nucleotides: TGTGCCAGCAGCTTTTCGGACAGGGACAAGCCCCAGCATTTT. It translates to CASSFSDRDKPQHF.

This rearrangement joins TRBV28 to TRBJ1-5; D is uncertain. The germline V gene encodes CDR1 MDHEN and CDR2 SYDVKM. V was clipped by 6 bases and J by 0 bases, with 18 bases between them. The CDR3 extends over 17 amino acids. The CDR3 here is CASSLGRRAYSNQPQHF. In nucleotides, the CDR3 is TGTGCCAGCAGCCTCGGGCGGAGGGCATATAGCAATCAGCCCCAGCATTTT.

This clone was recorded at least ten times. V and J are TRBV19 and TRBJ2-2; D is perhaps TRBD1 (6 bases). Trimming cost V 7 bases and J 0 bases, with 15 bases left between them. The CDR3 contains 16 residues. Germline lookup yields CDR1 LNHDA and CDR2 SQIVND (reference sequence). The CDR3 loop is CASTADRPTNTGELFF. The CDR3 nucleotides read TGTGCCAGTACCGCCGACAGGCCGACGAACACCGGGGAGCTGTTTTTT.

This clone appeared a few times. The chain recombines TRBV6-5 with TRBJ1-4, with D perhaps TRBD1 (6 bases). Germline lookup yields CDR1 MNHEY and CDR2 SVGAGI. There are 15 residues in the CDR3. V was trimmed by 0 bases and J by 4 bases, leaving 9 bases between them. The CDR3 spells CASSYSQGSNEKLFF. The CDR3 DNA sequence: TGTGCCAGCAGTTACTCGCAGGGGAGTAATGAAAAACTGTTTTTT.

The rearrangement links TRBV27 to TRBJ1-6, with 7 positions matching TRBD1. From germline, CDR1 is MNHEY and CDR2 SMNVEV (reference sequence). Unmatched junction bases numbered 5, after V lost 6 bases and J lost 6 bases. CDR3 length equals 14 residues. The CDR3 spells CASSRDRANSPLHF. CDR3 nucleotide sequence: TGTGCCAGCAGCCGCGACAGGGCTAATTCACCCCTCCACTTT.

The chain recombines TRBV19 with TRBJ2-6; 9 bases are a match to TRBD1. Germline values: CDR1 LNHDA, CDR2 SQIVND (reference sequence). This CDR3 spans 17 amino acids. Germline trimming cut 5 bases from V and 4 bases from J; bases unmatched to any gene: 9. The CDR3 protein is CASSAGQGISGANVLTF. CDR3 coding DNA: TGTGCCAGTAGTGCCGGACAGGGGATTAGCGGGGCCAACGTCCTGACTTTC.

V usage is TRBV19 and J usage is TRBJ2-7, with TRBD2 matching over 10 bases. J gave up 1 base and V 2 bases, and 8 bases lay outside the gene matches. The germline gives CDR1 LNHDA, CDR2 SQIVND (reference sequence). The CDR3 length is 17 residues. The CDR3 DNA follows: TGTGCCAGTAGTATAAAGGCTAGCGGGAGTTGGTCCTACGAGCAGTACTTC. Protein product: CASSIKASGSWSYEQYF. The complete variable domain, with remaining parts taken from reference TRBV19 and TRBJ2-7, reads DGGITQSPKYLFRKEGQNVTLSCEQNLNHDAMYWYRQDPGQGLRLIYYSQIVNDFQKGDIAEGYSVSREKKESFPLTVTSAQKNPTAFYLCASSIKASGSWSYEQYFGPGTRLTVT.

DNA of the CDR3: TGCGCCAGCAGTGATCCGACGGAGACGCGCACAGATACGCAGTATTTT. Translation gives CASSDPTETRTDTQYF. V is TRBV10-1 and J is TRBJ2-3; no clear D gene. V was pared by 3 bases and J by 1 base, with 14 bases between. Germline lookup yields CDR1 WNHNN and CDR2 SYGVQD (reference sequence). The CDR3 has 16 residues.

V is TRBV11-3 and J is TRBJ2-2, with D possibly being TRBD1 (6 bases). Trimming shortened V by 3 bases and J by 8 bases, and 13 bases separated the two germline ends. Germline CDR1 SGHNT, CDR2 YENEEA. This CDR3 has 14 amino acids. The chain's CDR3 is CASSFRQVGGELFF. The CDR3 DNA is TGTGCCAGCAGCTTCCGACAGGTTGGGGGGGAGCTGTTTTTT.

This chain connects TRBV3-1 (or the pseudogene TRBV3-2) to TRBJ2-7, with D tentatively TRBD2 (5 bases). Germline values: CDR1 LGHDT, CDR2 YNNKEL (reference sequence). Trimming removed 1 base at V and 2 bases at J, with 9 bases between. The CDR3 covers 14 residues. CDR3 sequence: CASSQGGGPYEQYF. DNA for the CDR3: TGTGCCAGCAGCCAAGGCGGAGGCCCCTACGAGCAGTACTTC.

The genes are TRBV4-1 and TRBJ2-1; 7 bases map to TRBD2. The germline V gene encodes CDR1 MGHRA and CDR2 YSYEKL. CDR3 length: 16 residues. V shed 0 bases and J 1 base; nucleotides not matched to a gene: 3. In DNA form, the CDR3 reads TGCGCCAGCAGCCAAGATGGGCGGGGGTCCTACAATGAGCAGTTCTTC. Translated, it gives CASSQDGRGSYNEQFF.

The CDR3 sequence: CASSLYLASGTYEQYF. For the CDR3, the DNA is TGTGCCAGCAGCTTATATTTGGCTAGCGGGACCTACGAGCAGTACTTC. The chain links TRBV7-3 to TRBJ2-7, with 9 bases identical to TRBD2. The CDR3 sequence is 16 residues long. V was clipped by 2 bases and J by 2 bases; unmatched bases: 7. CDR1 and CDR2 from the germline V gene are SGHTA and FQGTGA.

V is TRBV30 and J is TRBJ1-2, with D perhaps TRBD1 (6 bases). The length of the CDR3 is 11 residues. In germline, CDR1 is GTSNPN, CDR2 SVGIG (reference sequence). V lost 5 bases, J lost 6 bases, and 10 bases lay in between. CDR3 region: CAWERTDGYTF. The CDR3 DNA reads as TGTGCCTGGGAAAGGACAGATGGCTACACCTTC. The entire variable domain, with the rest obtained from reference TRBV30 and TRBJ1-2, is as follows: SQTIHQWPATLVQPVGSPLSLECTVEGTSNPNLYWYRQAAGRGLQLLFYSVGIGQISSEVPQNLSASRPQDRQFILSSKKLLLSDSGFYLCAWERTDGYTFGSGTRLTVV.

Only a few counts were recorded for this clone. CDR3 sequence: CATSRDSALMNTEAFF. CDR3 in DNA: TGTGCCACCAGCCGGGACAGTGCCTTAATGAACACTGAAGCTTTCTTT. V usage is TRBV15 and J usage is TRBJ1-1; 7 bases align to TRBD1. Trimming removed 5 bases from V and 0 bases from J; junction bases left unmatched: 9. The CDR3 contains 16 residues. Germline CDR1 is LNHNV and CDR2 is YYDKDF (reference sequence).

The gene calls are TRBV2 and TRBJ2-3, with TRBD1 matching over 9 bases. Germline CDR1 SNHLY, CDR2 FYNNEI. J was trimmed by 2 bases and V by 9 bases; bases with no gene match: 6. The CDR3 loop spans 14 amino acids. CDR3 residues: CARGGQGFTDTQYF. The CDR3, as DNA: TGTGCCAGAGGTGGACAGGGGTTCACAGATACGCAGTATTTT.

The gene calls are TRBV5-4 and TRBJ1-2; 7 nucleotides align to TRBD1. The CDR3 is 15 residues long. J gave up 8 bases and V 1 base, and 11 bases lay outside the gene matches. CDR1 SGHNT and CDR2 YYREEE come from the germline V gene (reference sequence). CDR3 sequence (DNA): TGTGCCAGCAGCTTGAGGCGACAGGGAAAGGGAGGCTACACCTTC. Its translation is CASSLRRQGKGGYTF.

This rearrangement joins TRBV10-1 to TRBJ2-3, with 11 bases that match TRBD2. The CDR3 length is 16 residues. V was pared by 2 bases and J by 4 bases, with 5 bases of the junction left unmatched. Germline loops: CDR1 WNHNN, CDR2 SYGVQD (reference sequence). The CDR3 coding sequence is TGCGCCAGCAGTGAGACTAGCGGGAGAGTTGCAGATACGCAGTATTTT. Translation: CASSETSGRVADTQYF.

V is TRBV5-1 and J is TRBJ1-6; no firm D call. The CDR3 runs 16 residues. Germline-derived CDR1 and CDR2 are SGHRS and YFSETQ. V was clipped by 3 bases and J by 7 bases, with 17 bases between them. The CDR3 region has the DNA TGCGCCAGCAGCTCCATCCAGAGCGGTTCGAATTCACCCCTCCACTTT. Translation gives CASSSIQSGSNSPLHF.